These 24 T cell receptor beta chains came from one sample sequenced in a study of T-cell memory formation after mild COVID-19. Each CDR3 protein is one row after TCRdb ran MiXCR on the 5' RACE reads. The table includes 390,000 or so distinct CDR3 sequences, about 15% detected once. Sequenced sample: PBMCs or a T cell subset sorted from them (not recorded which). The source is a man in his late teens or twenties who had mild COVID-19 (a few samples of this study predate the infection). Cell type and time point are not known.

This chain links TRBV3-1 with TRBJ2-6; maybe TRBD2 (5 bases). This CDR3 has 12 residues. Germline-derived CDR1 and CDR2 are LGHDT and YNNKEL (reference sequence). The V and J ends lost 1 base and 13 bases respectively, with 8 bases between them. The CDR3 DNA sequence: TGTGCCAGCAGCCAAGGTGGGGAGGTCCTGACTTTC. Translation: CASSQGGEVLTF.

This rearrangement joins TRBV7-9 to TRBJ2-7; TRBD1 agrees at 7 bases. The CDR3 extends over 12 amino acids. The germline V gene has CDR1 SEHNR and CDR2 FQNEAQ (reference sequence). Trimming took 8 bases from V and 5 from J; bases not matched to a gene: 6. The CDR3 region has the DNA TGTGCCAGCTTGGGACAGCGTAACGAGCAGTACTTC. Translating it yields CASLGQRNEQYF.

The table lists this clonotype with a few counts. This rearrangement joins TRBV20-1 to TRBJ2-2; a weak D match, TRBD1 (6 bases). CDR3 length equals 13 residues. The V end lost 5 bases, the J end lost 7 bases, and 14 bases lay between the germline ends. Germline CDR1 DFQATT, CDR2 SNEGSKA (reference sequence). CDR3 sequence reads: CSAFQGSVGELFF. In nucleotides, the CDR3 is TGCAGTGCTTTTCAGGGGTCGGTCGGGGAGCTGTTTTTT.

The chain combines TRBV6-1 with TRBJ2-7; D is perhaps TRBD1 or TRBD2 (5 bases each). The CDR3 runs 14 residues. V lost 3 bases and J lost 2, with 11 bases in between. In germline, CDR1 is MNHNS, CDR2 SASEGT. The CDR3 sequence is CASSDWDGAYEQYF. CDR3 nucleotides: TGTGCCAGCAGTGACTGGGACGGAGCCTACGAGCAGTACTTC.

This clonotype was recorded many times. The V and J genes are TRBV29-1 and TRBJ2-3; tentatively, D is TRBD1 or TRBD2 (6 bases each). CDR1 SQVTM and CDR2 ANQGSEA come from the germline V gene. Trimming cost V 6 bases and J 1 base, with 23 bases left between them. The CDR3 spans 17 residues. The CDR3 nucleotides are TGCAGCGTCGCATTATGGACGGGGGCCGCGGGCACAGATACGCAGTATTTT. Translated: CSVALWTGAAGTDTQYF.

This clonotype appeared a few times. The chain links TRBV20-1 to TRBJ1-5; D uncertain. The CDR3 runs 12 residues. V was pared by 3 bases and J by 4 bases, with 7 bases between. The germline V gene encodes CDR1 DFQATT and CDR2 SNEGSKA (reference sequence). This chain's CDR3 is CSASRSNQPQHF. The CDR3 nucleotides are TGCAGTGCTAGTAGGTCAAATCAGCCCCAGCATTTT.

This clonotype was counted a few times. The V and J genes are TRBV28 and TRBJ2-2, with 9 bases lining up with TRBD2. The CDR3 covers 15 residues. Trimming cost V 6 bases and J 6 bases; bases outside gene matches: 8. Germline CDR1 reads MDHEN; CDR2 reads SYDVKM. This chain's CDR3 is CASSLAGGGAGELFF. CDR3 coding DNA: TGTGCCAGCAGCCTAGCTGGCGGGGGGGCCGGGGAGCTGTTTTTT.

This clonotype was seen only a few times. The chain couples TRBV6-2 or TRBV6-3 to TRBJ1-3; D is undetermined. V lost 7 bases, J lost 0 bases, and 13 bases lay in between. Germline assignment: CDR1 MNHEY and CDR2 SVGEGT. The CDR3 is made up of 15 amino acids. The CDR3 DNA follows: TGTGCCAGCACACGCGACGGATTCTCTGGAAACACCATATATTTT. Protein product: CASTRDGFSGNTIYF.

This clonotype has a handful of counts. The rearrangement links TRBV5-1 to TRBJ2-2; TRBD1 matches at 10 bases. CDR3 length: 15 residues. The V gene's germline CDR1 is SGHRS and CDR2 YFSETQ. V shed 2 bases and J 5 bases; nucleotides not matched to a gene: 3. Here the CDR3 DNA reads TGCGCCAGCAGCTTAGCGGGACAGGGGACCGGGGAGCTGTTTTTT. Protein sequence: CASSLAGQGTGELFF. Variable domain in full (rest from reference TRBV5-1 and TRBJ2-2): KAGVTQTPRYLIKTRGQQVTLSCSPISGHRSVSWYQQTPGQGLQFLFEYFSETQRNKGNFPGRFSGRQFSNSRSEMNVSTLELGDSALYLCASSLAGQGTGELFFGEGSRLTVL.

This clonotype came up a few times. The rearrangement uses TRBV12-3 or TRBV12-4 and TRBJ1-2, with a tentative D call TRBD1 (5 bases). The CDR3 runs to 15 residues. Trimming left V 5 bases short and J 8 bases short, with 21 bases between. CDR3 in DNA: TGTGCCAGCAGTCCCGGGGACGTAGGGCTTGGGGGCTACACCTTC. This codes for CASSPGDVGLGGYTF.

This clonotype was picked up a small number of times. This chain links TRBV4-3 with TRBJ2-2; D is perhaps TRBD1 or TRBD2 (6 bases each). CDR3 size: 16 residues. Trimming took off 4 bases at V and 1 base at J, with 13 bases between the two ends. The germline V gene encodes CDR1 LGHNA and CDR2 YSLEER. CDR3 protein: CASSPEGGQNTGELFF. For the CDR3, the DNA is TGCGCCAGCAGCCCAGAGGGGGGACAGAACACCGGGGAGCTGTTTTTT.

This clonotype has a handful of counts. The chain employs TRBV5-5 and TRBJ1-3, with 7 bases identical to TRBD1. The CDR3 is made up of 15 amino acids. Germline CDR1 SGHKS, CDR2 YYEKEE (reference sequence). Losses at the gene ends were 4 bases for V and 3 bases for J; bases not matched to a gene: 7. The CDR3 coding sequence is TGTGCCAGCAGCCCGAACCCAGGGGGTGGAAACACCATATATTTT. Encoded protein: CASSPNPGGGNTIYF.

This clonotype was found a few times. The J gene is TRBJ1-1, the V gene TRBV20-1, with D maybe TRBD1 (5 bases). Germline V gives CDR1 DFQATT, CDR2 SNEGSKA (reference sequence). There are 12 residues in the CDR3. The CDR3 sequence is CSLLGTNTEAFF. CDR3 DNA: TGCAGCCTTCTTGGGACGAACACTGAAGCTTTCTTT.

The sample holds a few counts of this clonotype. V gene TRBV6-6 combines with J gene TRBJ2-6; TRBD2 matches at 10 bases. In germline, CDR1 is MNHNY, CDR2 SVGAGI (reference sequence). With V trimmed by 2 bases and J by 2 bases, 6 bases remained unmatched. This CDR3 region has 18 residues. In DNA, the CDR3 is TGTGCCAGCAGTTACCCAGCGGGGGGGCCCACTGGGGCCAACGTCCTGACTTTC. Residues: CASSYPAGGPTGANVLTF.

This clonotype was picked up a small number of times. The chain carries TRBV24-1 and TRBJ2-5; 8 bases are shared with TRBD1. Unmatched junction bases numbered 8, after V lost 4 bases and J lost 5 bases. Germline assignment: CDR1 KGHDR and CDR2 SFDVKD. This CDR3 spans 15 amino acids. In nucleotides, the CDR3 is TGTGCCACCAGTGAAACAGGGGGGAGTGGGGAGACCCAGTACTTC. Protein product: CATSETGGSGETQYF.

There are a few counts of this clonotype. The chain joins TRBV5-6 to TRBJ2-7, with 8 nucleotides matching TRBD1. The length of the CDR3 is 16 residues. The J segment lost 4 bases and the V segment lost 4 bases, leaving 13 bases of the junction unmatched. The germline gives CDR1 SGHDT, CDR2 YYEEEE. The CDR3 nucleotides are TGTGCCAGCAGCCAGGAGGTCCGCAGGGGGCATTACGAGCAGTACTTC. It yields the protein CASSQEVRRGHYEQYF.

This clonotype appeared many times. The rearrangement links TRBV18 to TRBJ2-3; D not certain. The V end was cut by 8 bases, the J end by 1 base, with 10 bases between. The germline V gene encodes CDR1 KGHSH and CDR2 LQKENI. This CDR3 contains 13 residues. CDR3 coding DNA: TGTGCCAGCGACGGTGGGGGCACAGATACGCAGTATTTT. Protein product: CASDGGGTDTQYF.

This clonotype has just a few counts. The chain recombines TRBV5-6 with TRBJ1-1, with no clear D. Germline V gene sequence: CDR1 SGHDT, CDR2 YYEEEE. V was trimmed by 3 bases and J by 4 bases, leaving 19 bases between them. CDR3 length equals 16 residues. CDR3 nucleotide sequence: TGTGCCAGCAGCTCGCACTGGGCTCCTGCGAGCACTGAAGCTTTCTTT. Protein: CASSSHWAPASTEAFF.

This clonotype was seen only a few times. The chain joins TRBV7-8 to TRBJ1-1; D uncertain. Trimming took off 3 bases at V and 0 bases at J, with 14 bases between the two ends. Germline CDR1 SGHVS, CDR2 FQNEAQ. The CDR3 length is 16 residues. The CDR3 spells CASSLEAGEMNTEAFF. The CDR3 DNA reads as TGTGCCAGCAGCTTGGAGGCGGGAGAGATGAACACTGAAGCTTTCTTT.

The chain uses TRBV28 and TRBJ1-2; unclear D gene. V shed 2 bases and J shed 2 bases, with 9 bases lying between them. CDR1 and CDR2 (germline): MDHEN, SYDVKM. The CDR3 is made up of 14 amino acids. The CDR3 here is CASSLTDSNYGYTF. CDR3 nucleotide sequence: TGTGCCAGCAGTTTAACAGACTCCAACTATGGCTACACCTTC.

V usage is TRBV10-2 and J usage is TRBJ1-1, with TRBD1 as a possible D gene (5 bases). Trimming cost V 5 bases and J 7 bases, with 14 bases left between them. Germline CDR1 is WSHSY and CDR2 is SAAADI. CDR3 length: 13 amino acids. CDR3 nucleotide sequence: TGCGCCAGCAGTAAGGACACACCCTATGAAGCTTTCTTT. This sequence encodes CASSKDTPYEAFF.

The genes are TRBV30 and TRBJ1-2; no definite D call. In germline, CDR1 is GTSNPN, CDR2 SVGIG (reference sequence). V was pared by 3 bases and J by 8 bases, with 13 bases between. The CDR3 totals 12 residues. CDR3 DNA sequence: TGTGCCTGGAGCCCCCGGGAAGGGGGCTACACCTTC. Its protein product is CAWSPREGGYTF.

This clonotype was counted many times. V usage is TRBV7-6 and J usage is TRBJ2-1; D perhaps matches TRBD2 (5 bases). Germline loops: CDR1 SGHVS, CDR2 FNYEAQ. This CDR3 is 15 amino acids long. Trimming removed 1 base from V and 4 bases from J, with 11 bases in between. CDR3 bases: TGTGCCAGCAGCTTAGGTCTAGCAGATTACAATGAGCAGTTCTTC. Residues: CASSLGLADYNEQFF.

This clonotype has a handful of counts. The CDR3 region is CASSVPFSVRTYEQYF. The CDR3 DNA is TGTGCCAGCAGTGTCCCCTTTAGCGTAAGAACCTACGAGCAGTACTTC. This sequence joins TRBV2 and TRBJ2-7, with D perhaps matching TRBD2 (5 bases). Germline V CDR1 and CDR2: SNHLY, FYNNEI. The CDR3 has 16 residues. V was cut by 4 bases and J by 2 bases, with 18 bases left in between.